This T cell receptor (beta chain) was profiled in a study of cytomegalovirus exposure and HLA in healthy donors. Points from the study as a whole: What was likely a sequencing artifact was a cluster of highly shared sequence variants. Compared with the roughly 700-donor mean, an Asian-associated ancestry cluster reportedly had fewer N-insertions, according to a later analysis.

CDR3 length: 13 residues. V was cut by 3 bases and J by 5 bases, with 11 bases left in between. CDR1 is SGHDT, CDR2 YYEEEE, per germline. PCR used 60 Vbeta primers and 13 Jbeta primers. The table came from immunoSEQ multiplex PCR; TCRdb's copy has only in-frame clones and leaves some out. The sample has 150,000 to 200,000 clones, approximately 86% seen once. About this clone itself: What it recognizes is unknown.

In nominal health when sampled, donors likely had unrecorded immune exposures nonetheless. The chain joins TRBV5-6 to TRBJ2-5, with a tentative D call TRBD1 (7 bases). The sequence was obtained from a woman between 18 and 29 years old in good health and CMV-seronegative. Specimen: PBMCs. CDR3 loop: CASSSGGLETQYF. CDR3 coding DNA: TGTGCCAGCAGCTCAGGGGGGTTGGAGACCCAGTACTTC.